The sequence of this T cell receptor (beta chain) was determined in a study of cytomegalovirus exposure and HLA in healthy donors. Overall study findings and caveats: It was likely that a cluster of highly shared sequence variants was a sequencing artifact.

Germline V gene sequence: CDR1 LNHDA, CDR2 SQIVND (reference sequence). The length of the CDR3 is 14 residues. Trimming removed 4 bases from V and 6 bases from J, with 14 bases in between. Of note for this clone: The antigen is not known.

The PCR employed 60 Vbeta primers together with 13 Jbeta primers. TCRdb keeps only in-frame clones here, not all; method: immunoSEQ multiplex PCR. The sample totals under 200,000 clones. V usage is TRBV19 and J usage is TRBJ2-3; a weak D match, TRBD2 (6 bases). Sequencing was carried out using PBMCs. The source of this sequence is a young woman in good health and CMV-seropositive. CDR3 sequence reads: CASSTPGLRDTQYF. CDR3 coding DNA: TGTGCCAGTAGTACTCCGGGACTCCGTGATACGCAGTATTTT.